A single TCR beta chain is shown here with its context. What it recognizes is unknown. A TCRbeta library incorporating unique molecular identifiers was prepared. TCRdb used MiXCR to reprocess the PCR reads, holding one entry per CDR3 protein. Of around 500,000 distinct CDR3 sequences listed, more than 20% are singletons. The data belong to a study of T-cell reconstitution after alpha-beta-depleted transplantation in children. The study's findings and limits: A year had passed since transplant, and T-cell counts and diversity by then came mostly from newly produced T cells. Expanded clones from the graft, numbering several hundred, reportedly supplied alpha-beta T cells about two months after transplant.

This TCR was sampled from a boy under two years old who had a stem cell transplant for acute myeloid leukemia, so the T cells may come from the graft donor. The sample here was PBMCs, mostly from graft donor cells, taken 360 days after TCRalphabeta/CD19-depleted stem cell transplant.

This CDR3 reads CASTAGGSHHSGNTIYF. The CDR3 DNA reads TGTGCCAGCACCGCGGGCGGCAGTCATCACTCTGGAAACACCATATATTTT. The chain links TRBV12-3 or TRBV12-4 to TRBJ1-3; D is uncertain. Trimming removed 7 bases from V and 0 bases from J, with 19 bases in between. The CDR3 consists of 17 residues.